The T cell receptor beta chain under discussion was sequenced for a study of T cell changes during pregnancy in multiple sclerosis. Here immunoSEQ multiplex PCR was the method, and the copy in TCRdb shows in-frame clones only, minus some. The table shows under 45,000 clones, with 70% to 90% occurring only once. Germline V CDR1 and CDR2: MNHEY, SVGAGI. The CDR3 has 14 residues. The junction had 5 bases not matched to a gene; V was cut back by 2 bases and J by 8 bases. The sequence was obtained from a female donor with multiple sclerosis, enrolled in a pregnancy study. The J gene is TRBJ2-1, the V gene TRBV6-5; 8 bases agree with TRBD2. The sequencing here drew on CD8+ T cells from peripheral blood mononuclear cells, taken in the first trimester of pregnancy. The CDR3 bases are TGTGCCAGCAGTTACGAGCGGGGGAGTGATGAGCAGTTCTTC. Protein: CASSYERGSDEQFF.